This T cell receptor (beta chain) was sequenced for a study of beta chain features in type 1 diabetes. Study-wide findings and caveats: All four CD4+ subsets from Type 1 diabetes patients carried moderately but significantly shorter TCRB CDR3s.

TCRB transcripts that were expressed got sequenced, as all of the isolated RNA had been reverse transcribed. The method was immunoSEQ multiplex PCR; TCRdb's version includes in-frame clones alone and lacks a portion of them. The sample holds 20,000 to 30,000 clones, 55% to 70% seen once. To note about this clone: Antigen specificity is unknown.

Each of the CD4+ naive, central memory, regulatory and stem cell-like memory populations was sorted via CD45RO/CCR7/CD25/CD127/CD95/CD27. The TCR originated in a man aged 18 to 30 with type 1 diabetes. Sequenced: Tregs from blood.

The CDR3 reads CAWTQGHNTGELFF. Here the CDR3 DNA reads TGTGCCTGGACCCAAGGACACAACACCGGGGAGCTGTTTTTT. This chain links TRBV30 with TRBJ2-2; possibly TRBD1 for D (5 bases). Germline V gene lookup returns CDR1 GTSNPN and CDR2 SVGIG (reference sequence). This CDR3 is 14 amino acids long. Deletions cut 4 bases from V and 2 bases from J, with 11 bases between.